This T cell receptor (beta chain) derives from a study of shared clonotypes between healthy human individuals. This clone was recorded once. There are 14 residues in the CDR3. V dropped 2 bases and J dropped 5 bases, with 12 bases sitting between them. Germline values: CDR1 MDHEN, CDR2 SYDVKM. Per sorted-subset replicate PCR, input was roughly 220 ng DNA, representing around 29,000 T cell genomes. Assay: immunoSEQ multiplex PCR; the TCRdb copy retains only in-frame clones and omits some. Here the sample spans under 200,000 clones, 85% to 95% being singletons. Sequencing was performed on naive CD4+ T cells sorted from blood. Subset given: CD45RA+ positively selected. The clonotype comes from a woman in her twenties or thirties in good health. The chain joins TRBV28 to TRBJ1-2, with D maybe TRBD1 (5 bases). This chain's CDR3 is CASSLVRRAYGYTF. CDR3 DNA sequence: TGTGCCAGCAGTTTAGTTCGCAGGGCGTATGGCTACACCTTC.